Listed here are 6 T cell receptor beta chains from one sample, sequenced in a study of blood T cell repertoires in COVID-19. Assay used: immunoSEQ multiplex PCR; TCRdb lists only in-frame clones, some missing. Found here are 250,000 to 350,000 clones, around 88% of them singletons; the top ten hold around 0.8%. The sample taken for sequencing was peripheral blood. These receptors were collected from a man in his thirties or forties with acute or convalescent COVID-19.

V and J are TRBV11-2 and TRBJ2-3; 12 bases are shared with TRBD2. The CDR3 is made up of 19 amino acids. V dropped 1 base and J dropped 4; count of bases not matched to a gene: 12. Germline loops: CDR1 SGHAT, CDR2 FQNNGV. CDR3 sequence (DNA): TGTGCCAGCAGCTTAGCCCTCAAGGGGACTAGCGGGTCTTCAGATACGCAGTATTTT. This codes for CASSLALKGTSGSSDTQYF.

This chain uses TRBV6-1 with TRBJ1-5; maybe TRBD1 (5 bases). Trimming removed 2 bases at V and 7 bases at J, with 12 bases between. CDR3 length: 14 amino acids. The germline V gene has CDR1 MNHNS and CDR2 SASEGT. The CDR3 sequence: CASSEIRVGQPQHF. The CDR3 DNA follows: TGTGCCAGCAGTGAAATCAGGGTTGGACAGCCCCAGCATTTT.

J is TRBJ1-5 and V is TRBV7-8, with 10 bases fitting TRBD1. CDR1 and CDR2 (germline): SGHVS, FQNEAQ. V gave up 5 bases and J gave up 1 base; unmatched junction bases: 5. The length of the CDR3 is 16 residues. The chain's CDR3 is CASSIDRGQSNQPQHF. CDR3 nucleotides: TGTGCCAGCAGCATCGACAGGGGGCAAAGCAATCAGCCCCAGCATTTT.

The genes are TRBV4-2 and TRBJ2-1; a possible D gene is TRBD2 (7 bases). CDR1 and CDR2 (germline): LGHNA, YNFKEQ. Trimming removed 6 bases at V and 15 bases at J, with 21 bases between. CDR3 length: 13 residues. DNA for the CDR3: TGTGCCAGCAGAACGACGGGGGGCGGACGAAGGTTCTTC. This translates into CASRTTGGGRRFF.

This chain joins TRBV28 and TRBJ1-2, with 8 bases aligning to TRBD1. The junction had 10 bases not matched to a gene; V was cut back by 5 bases and J by 2 bases. Germline assignment: CDR1 MDHEN and CDR2 SYDVKM. This CDR3 is 16 amino acids long. The DNA for the CDR3 is TGTGCCAGCAGTCTTATCGCCGGACAGGGAAACTATGGCTACACCTTC. This translates into CASSLIAGQGNYGYTF.

This clone was seen just once. The chain carries TRBV2 and TRBJ2-7; 7 positions match TRBD1. CDR1 is SNHLY, CDR2 FYNNEI, per germline. The CDR3 contains 15 residues. The junction had 9 bases not matched to a gene; V was cut back by 7 bases and J by 0 bases. This CDR3 reads CASNRQGEVSYEQYF. The CDR3 DNA follows: TGTGCCAGCAACAGACAGGGCGAAGTCTCCTACGAGCAGTACTTC.